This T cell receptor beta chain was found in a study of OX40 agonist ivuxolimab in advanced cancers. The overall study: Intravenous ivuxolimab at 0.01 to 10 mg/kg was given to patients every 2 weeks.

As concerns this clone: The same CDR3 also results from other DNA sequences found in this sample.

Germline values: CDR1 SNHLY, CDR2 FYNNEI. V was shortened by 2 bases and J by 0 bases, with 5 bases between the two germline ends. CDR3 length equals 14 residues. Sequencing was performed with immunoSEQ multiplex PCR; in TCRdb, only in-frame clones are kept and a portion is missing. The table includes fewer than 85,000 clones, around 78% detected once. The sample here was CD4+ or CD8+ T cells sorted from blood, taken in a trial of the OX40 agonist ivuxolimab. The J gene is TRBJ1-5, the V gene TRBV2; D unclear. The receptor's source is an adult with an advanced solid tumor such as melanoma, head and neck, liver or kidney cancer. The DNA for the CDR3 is TGTGCCAGCAGTGAACAGGTTAGCAATCAGCCCCAGCATTTT. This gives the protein CASSEQVSNQPQHF. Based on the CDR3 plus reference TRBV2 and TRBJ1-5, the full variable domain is EPEVTQTPSHQVTQMGQEVILRCVPISNHLYFYWYRQILGQKVEFLVSFYNNEISEKSEIFDDQFSVERPDGSNFTLKIRSTKLEDSAMYFCASSEQVSNQPQHFGDGTRLSIL.